Described below is a single T cell receptor beta chain sequence and its context. The antigen is unknown. The data stem from a study of T cell responses to AZD1222 COVID-19 vaccine. Study-level results: Among the donors, most were white British and more were female, and clonal diversity was possibly underestimated. Only a handful of AZD1222 recipients, several in all, had baseline seropositivity.

Sequencing used immunoSEQ multiplex PCR; TCRdb keeps in-frame clones, though not all of them. The sample has 130,000 or so clones; roughly 90% are singletons. Sequenced material: peripheral blood, taken 28 days after the second dose of the MenACWY control vaccine. This clonotype was sampled from an adult who received the MenACWY meningococcal vaccine as a control.

The CDR3 spells CATSDQDRPLGDTQYF. The CDR3 DNA reads TGTGCCACCAGTGATCAGGACCGACCGTTAGGGGATACGCAGTATTTT. The chain combines TRBV24-1 with TRBJ2-3; D gene uncertain. V was cut by 3 bases and J by 6 bases, with 18 bases left in between. The CDR3 sequence is 16 residues long. CDR1 and CDR2 from the germline V gene are KGHDR and SFDVKD.